The 27 T cell receptor beta chains below come from one sample, sequenced in a study of vaccination and CD4 T cells after COVID-19. Oncomine TCR Beta short-read sequencing was applied to DNA from cultured CD4+ T cells. TCRdb called the PCR reads again in MiXCR, with one record for every CDR3 protein. The table records fewer than 15,000 distinct CDR3 sequences, about 59% of them present only once. Specified treatment: approximately 9-day PBMC culture with coronavirus spike peptide pools or control peptides (ViraFEST assay). Antigen specificity for these receptors is unknown. Sequenced sample: CD4+ T cells from blood, cultured in vitro. The source is a human donor who had recovered from COVID-19.

V and J are TRBV10-1 and TRBJ1-3; D is ambiguous. CDR3 length equals 14 residues. Germline V CDR1 and CDR2: WNHNN, SYGVQD (reference sequence). Trimming cost V 5 bases and J 2 bases, with 10 bases left between them. CDR3 DNA: TGCGCCAGCAGTTCAGCGGCAACTGGAAACACCATATATTTT. Protein product: CASSSAATGNTIYF.

This chain uses TRBV21-1 with TRBJ2-7; the table's D call TRBD2 went unverified against the DNA. TRBV21-1 corresponds to a pseudogene. CDR3 length equals 21 residues. CDR3 coding DNA: TGTGCCAGCAGCAAAACTCAAAACCAAGAGAGACTAGCGGAAATGGGCTACGAGCAGTACTTC. This translates into CASSKTQNQERLAEMGYEQYF.

This clonotype is categorized as large. The chain joins TRBV20-1 to TRBJ1-5; the match to TRBD1 covers 7 bases. The CDR3 consists of 14 residues. The ends lost 5 bases at V and 3 bases at J; junction bases unmatched: 7. CDR1 and CDR2 from the germline V gene are DFQATT and SNEGSKA (reference sequence). This CDR3 reads CSAVGTVDNQPQHF. The DNA of the CDR3 is TGCAGTGCTGTAGGGACAGTGGACAATCAGCCCCAGCATTTT.

The chain uses TRBV6-5 and TRBJ2-3; D is ambiguous. This CDR3 spans 15 amino acids. Germline V gene sequence: CDR1 MNHEY, CDR2 SVGAGI. Between the trimmed V and J ends, which lost 0 bases and 3 bases, there was a span of 10 bases. The chain's CDR3 is CASSYSIGVTDTQYF. In DNA form, the CDR3 reads TGTGCCAGCAGTTACTCGATTGGGGTAACAGATACGCAGTATTTT.

The genes are TRBV27 and TRBJ2-7; 7 positions match TRBD1. This CDR3 region has 15 residues. The V gene's germline CDR1 is MNHEY and CDR2 SMNVEV (reference sequence). V lost 5 bases and J lost 2; bases outside the gene matches: 9. The CDR3 DNA sequence: TGTGCCAGCAGTCGAGACAGGGTAAAAACCTACGAGCAGTACTTC. This codes for CASSRDRVKTYEQYF.

The chain combines TRBV6-1 with TRBJ1-1; no clear D. From germline, CDR1 is MNHNS and CDR2 SASEGT. V was trimmed by 7 bases and J by 1 base, leaving 4 bases between them. The CDR3 length is 11 residues. The CDR3 DNA follows: TGTGCCAGCAAGGAGAACACTGAAGCTTTCTTT. Amino acids: CASKENTEAFF.

CDR3 sequence (DNA): TGCGCCAGCAGCTCCGGAGCGGATTCACCCCTCCACTTT. It specifies CASSSGADSPLHF. The gene calls are TRBV5-1 and TRBJ1-6; the D is unclear. CDR1 is SGHRS, CDR2 YFSETQ, per germline. V was clipped by 3 bases and J by 8 bases, with 9 bases between them. This CDR3 comprises 13 residues.

The chain is built from TRBV7-2 and TRBJ2-4; 9 nucleotides line up with TRBD1. With V trimmed by 4 bases and J by 9 bases, 7 bases remained unmatched. The V gene's germline CDR1 is SGHTA and CDR2 FQGNSA. The length of the CDR3 is 14 residues. In DNA form, the CDR3 reads TGTGCCAGCAGCTCGGGACAGGGAAGAGGCATTCAGTACTTC. Amino acid sequence: CASSSGQGRGIQYF.

The V call is TRBV7-2, the J call TRBJ1-2; D gene unclear. The CDR3 length is 12 residues. The germline CDR1 and CDR2 sequences are SGHTA and FQGNSA. V was pared by 5 bases and J by 4 bases, with 8 bases between. The CDR3 is CASSTMGYGYTF. For the CDR3, the DNA is TGTGCCAGCAGCACCATGGGCTATGGCTACACCTTC.

The chain couples TRBV6-1 to TRBJ2-4; no firm D call. Germline assignment: CDR1 MNHNS and CDR2 SASEGT. The V gene lost 7 bases and the J gene lost 0 bases, with 13 bases spanning the gap. This CDR3 spans 15 amino acids. The CDR3 DNA reads as TGTGCCAGCATGTCTCCATCCATAGCCAAAAACATTCAGTACTTC. It encodes CASMSPSIAKNIQYF.

The chain recombines TRBV28 with TRBJ1-1, with 7 bases identical to TRBD1. The CDR3 is 15 residues long. Germline V gene sequence: CDR1 MDHEN, CDR2 SYDVKM. The junction had 7 bases not matched to a gene; V was cut back by 5 bases and J by 1 base. The CDR3 nucleotides are TGTGCCAGCAGTCCTCGGGACAGCGGGAACACTGAAGCTTTCTTT. Its translation: CASSPRDSGNTEAFF.

This chain links TRBV28 with TRBJ2-7, with unresolved D. Trimming left V 10 bases short and J 4 bases short, with 11 bases between. The CDR3 has 11 residues. In germline, CDR1 is MDHEN, CDR2 SYDVKM. The CDR3 here is CATGDLYEQYF. CDR3 nucleotide sequence: TGTGCCACCGGAGACTTATACGAGCAGTACTTC.

The chain joins TRBV7-9 to TRBJ1-5; 10 bases line up with TRBD1. The J segment lost 5 bases and the V segment lost 1 base, leaving 5 bases of the junction unmatched. Germline V lookup: CDR1 SEHNR, CDR2 FQNEAQ (reference sequence). This CDR3 region has 16 residues. The CDR3 DNA reads TGTGCCAGCAGCTTAGAGGGGGGGACAGGGGATCAGCCCCAGCATTTT. Its translation: CASSLEGGTGDQPQHF. The whole variable domain, filled in from reference TRBV7-9 and TRBJ1-5, reads DTGVSQNPRHKITKRGQNVTFRCDPISEHNRLYWYRQTLGQGPEFLTYFQNEAQLEKSRLLSDRFSAERPKGSFSTLEIQRTEQGDSAMYLCASSLEGGTGDQPQHFGDGTRLSIL.

The chain employs TRBV10-3 and TRBJ2-3, with D tentatively TRBD1 (6 bases). Trimming took 4 bases from V and 3 from J, leaving 8 bases between them. Germline V gives CDR1 ENHRY, CDR2 SYGVKD. The CDR3 is 13 amino acids. The CDR3 bases are TGTGCCATCAGTGGGCAGGGGACAGATACGCAGTATTTT. Protein: CAISGQGTDTQYF.

This clonotype was found a few times. The chain uses TRBV7-6 and TRBJ2-1; D might be TRBD2 (5 bases). The V end lost 1 base, the J end lost 0 bases, and 7 bases lay between the germline ends. Germline V lookup: CDR1 SGHVS, CDR2 FNYEAQ. The CDR3 length is 15 residues. The CDR3 region is CASSLGRGSYNEQFF. CDR3 sequence (DNA): TGTGCCAGCAGCTTAGGACGGGGCTCCTACAATGAGCAGTTCTTC.

This chain links TRBV5-4 with TRBJ1-1; no definite D call. The germline CDR1 and CDR2 sequences are SGHNT and YYREEE (reference sequence). The CDR3 extends over 14 amino acids. The V end lost 0 bases, the J end lost 7 bases, and 13 bases lay between the germline ends. CDR3 region: CASSLGVPSIEAFF. The CDR3 DNA reads as TGTGCCAGCAGCTTGGGTGTCCCATCGATTGAAGCTTTCTTT.

The chain combines TRBV30 with TRBJ1-5; TRBD1 aligns across 7 bases. The V segment lost 3 bases and the J segment 7 bases; nucleotides outside the gene matches: 9. This CDR3 spans 14 amino acids. Per germline, CDR1 GTSNPN and CDR2 SVGIG (reference sequence). The CDR3 loop reads CAWRKTGTYQPQHF. CDR3 nucleotides: TGTGCCTGGAGGAAGACAGGGACCTACCAGCCCCAGCATTTT.

This clonotype was detected only a few times. The chain carries TRBV19 and TRBJ1-1; D gene unclear. V was clipped by 7 bases and J by 4 bases, with 16 bases between them. The CDR3 sequence is 14 residues long. CDR1 and CDR2 from the germline V gene are LNHDA and SQIVND (reference sequence). CDR3 sequence: CASTKGWSGTEAFF. DNA of the CDR3: TGTGCCAGTACAAAGGGCTGGTCGGGCACTGAAGCTTTCTTT. Using reference TRBV19 and TRBJ1-1 for the parts outside the CDR3, the full variable domain is DGGITQSPKYLFRKEGQNVTLSCEQNLNHDAMYWYRQDPGQGLRLIYYSQIVNDFQKGDIAEGYSVSREKKESFPLTVTSAQKNPTAFYLCASTKGWSGTEAFFGQGTRLTVV.

The rearrangement uses TRBV19 and TRBJ1-1; 7 positions match TRBD1. Germline trimming cut 5 bases from V and 4 bases from J; bases unmatched to any gene: 4. The CDR3 covers 13 residues. The germline V gene encodes CDR1 LNHDA and CDR2 SQIVND (reference sequence). Here the CDR3 reads CASSFSGGTEAFF. CDR3 nucleotide sequence: TGTGCCAGTAGTTTTTCAGGGGGCACTGAAGCTTTCTTT. Filled out from reference TRBV19 and TRBJ1-1, the complete variable domain reads DGGITQSPKYLFRKEGQNVTLSCEQNLNHDAMYWYRQDPGQGLRLIYYSQIVNDFQKGDIAEGYSVSREKKESFPLTVTSAQKNPTAFYLCASSFSGGTEAFFGQGTRLTVV.

CDR3 sequence: CASSRSGTSGRAVETQYF. The CDR3 region has the DNA TGTGCCAGCAGCCGTTCCGGGACTAGCGGGAGGGCCGTAGAGACCCAGTACTTC. This sequence joins TRBV7-6 and TRBJ2-5, with 16 bases matching TRBD2. The CDR3 is 18 residues long. V lost 5 bases, J lost 4 bases, and 10 bases stayed unmatched. Per the germline V gene, CDR1 is SGHVS and CDR2 is FNYEAQ.

This chain joins TRBV28 and TRBJ2-5; tentatively, D is TRBD2 (6 bases). Germline assignment: CDR1 MDHEN and CDR2 SYDVKM. The V end lost 6 bases, the J end lost 0 bases, and 11 bases lay between the germline ends. This CDR3 has 14 amino acids. The CDR3 loop is CASRPAGNQETQYF. DNA for the CDR3: TGTGCCAGCAGGCCTGCGGGGAACCAAGAGACCCAGTACTTC.

The chain uses TRBV11-2 and TRBJ1-1; possible D gene TRBD1, 5 bases. This CDR3 spans 15 amino acids. Per the germline V gene, CDR1 is SGHAT and CDR2 is FQNNGV. V was cut by 1 base and J by 8 bases, with 17 bases left in between. In nucleotides, the CDR3 is TGTGCCAGCAGCTTAGGGGGGGGAGCGTTGGGCGAAGCTTTCTTT. It specifies CASSLGGGALGEAFF.

V gene TRBV24-1 combines with J gene TRBJ2-1; 12 positions agree with TRBD2. The CDR3 is 14 residues long. Germline V gene sequence: CDR1 KGHDR, CDR2 SFDVKD. V lost 9 bases, J lost 9 bases, and 8 bases stayed unmatched. The chain's CDR3 is CATALAGGPREQFF. CDR3 nucleotide sequence: TGTGCCACCGCCCTAGCGGGAGGGCCTCGTGAGCAGTTCTTC.

In DNA form, the CDR3 reads TGCAGTGCTAGATCTCCGGGACTAGCATCCGAGCAGTACTTC. It yields the protein CSARSPGLASEQYF. The gene calls are TRBV20-1 and TRBJ2-7; 9 bases line up with TRBD2. V trimming: 2 bases; J trimming: 6 bases; junction bases outside the gene matches: 8. The CDR3 length is 14 residues. The germline CDR1 and CDR2 sequences are DFQATT and SNEGSKA (reference sequence).

V and J are TRBV12-3 or TRBV12-4 and TRBJ1-1; D not resolved. The CDR3 runs to 14 residues. V lost 3 bases to trimming and J lost 0 bases, with 8 bases between them. The CDR3 reads CASSFAGMNTEAFF. The CDR3 nucleotides read TGTGCCAGCAGTTTCGCGGGAATGAACACTGAAGCTTTCTTT.

This clonotype was seen more than once but under ten times. The gene calls are TRBV5-1 and TRBJ1-2, with a weak D call TRBD1 (6 bases). Germline V gives CDR1 SGHRS, CDR2 YFSETQ. The CDR3 totals 13 residues. With 0 bases removed from V and 6 bases from J, the gap between germline ends came to 9 bases. The CDR3 nucleotides are TGCGCCAGCAGCTTGGGGCAGGGGAATGGCTACACCTTC. Translated, it gives CASSLGQGNGYTF.

The chain links TRBV6-5 to TRBJ2-5, with D uncertain. CDR1 and CDR2 (germline): MNHEY, SVGAGI. Trimming stripped 2 bases from V and 1 base from J, with 11 bases between. The CDR3 totals 15 residues. The CDR3 here is CASSYPGLGQETQYF. The DNA for the CDR3 is TGTGCCAGCAGTTACCCCGGGCTAGGCCAAGAGACCCAGTACTTC.